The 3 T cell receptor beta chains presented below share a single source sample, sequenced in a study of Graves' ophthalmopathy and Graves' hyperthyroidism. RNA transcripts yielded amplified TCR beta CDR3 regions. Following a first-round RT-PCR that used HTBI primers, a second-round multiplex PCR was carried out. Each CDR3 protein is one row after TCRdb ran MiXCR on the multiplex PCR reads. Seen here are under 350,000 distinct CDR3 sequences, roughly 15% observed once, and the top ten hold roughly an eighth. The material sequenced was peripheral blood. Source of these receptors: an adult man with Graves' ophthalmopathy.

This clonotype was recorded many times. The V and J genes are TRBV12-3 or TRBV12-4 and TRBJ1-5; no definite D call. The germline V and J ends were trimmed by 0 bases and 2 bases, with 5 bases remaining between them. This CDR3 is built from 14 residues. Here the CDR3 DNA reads TGTGCCAGCAGTTTAGCTTCTGGCAATCAGCCCCAGCATTTT. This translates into CASSLASGNQPQHF.

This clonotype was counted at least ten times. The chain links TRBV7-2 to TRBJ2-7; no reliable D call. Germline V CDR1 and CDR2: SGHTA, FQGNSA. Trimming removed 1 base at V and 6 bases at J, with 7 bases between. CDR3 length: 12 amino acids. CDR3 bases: TGTGCCAGCAGCTTAGGGACGGGCGAGCAGTACTTC. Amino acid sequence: CASSLGTGEQYF.

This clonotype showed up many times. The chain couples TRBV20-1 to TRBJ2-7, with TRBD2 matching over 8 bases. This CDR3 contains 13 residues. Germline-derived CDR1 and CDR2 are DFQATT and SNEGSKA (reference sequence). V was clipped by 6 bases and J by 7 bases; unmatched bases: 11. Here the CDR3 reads CSAGGGRSSEQYF. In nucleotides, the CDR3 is TGCAGTGCCGGGGGGGGCAGATCTTCGGAGCAGTACTTC.